This T cell receptor (beta chain) was identified during a study of control samples from healthy donors and cancer patients. The germline V gene has CDR1 SEHNR and CDR2 FQNEAQ (reference sequence). Trimming took 4 bases from V and 6 from J, leaving 12 bases between them. The length of the CDR3 is 14 residues. Produced via immunoSEQ multiplex PCR; TCRdb's table is partial and in-frame only. The sample holds under 150,000 clones; approximately 89% are singletons and the top ten take about 2.7%. The chain carries TRBV7-9 and TRBJ2-2; no firm D call. The sequence came from a man aged 55 to 70 in good health. What was sequenced was blood. The CDR3, as DNA: TGTGCCAGCAGCTGGGGTGGGTCGGCCGGGGAGCTGTTTTTT. It codes for CASSWGGSAGELFF.